The subject of this entry is one T cell receptor (beta chain). This CDR3 spans 15 amino acids. The V gene end was trimmed by 1 base and the J gene end by 3 bases; junction bases not matched to a gene: 4. Looked up from germline, CDR1 is SGHDT and CDR2 is YYEEEE. This sample is drawn from a study of OX40 agonist ivuxolimab in advanced cancers. Generated by immunoSEQ multiplex PCR, the TCRdb table keeps only in-frame clones and is missing some. This table holds approximately 90,000 clones, under 85% found once. The chain links TRBV5-6 to TRBJ2-5, with 9 bases matching TRBD1. This material consisted of CD4+ or CD8+ T cells sorted from blood, taken in a trial of the OX40 agonist ivuxolimab. The TCR was taken from an adult with an advanced solid tumor such as melanoma, head and neck, liver or kidney cancer. This chain's CDR3 is CASSLFGQGKETQYF. As DNA, the CDR3 is TGTGCCAGCAGCTTGTTTGGACAGGGGAAAGAGACCCAGTACTTC. The full variable domain, its missing parts supplied by reference TRBV5-6 and TRBJ2-5, is DAGVTQSPTHLIKTRGQQVTLRCSPKSGHDTVSWYQQALGQGPQFIFQYYEEEERQRGNFPDRFSGHQFPNYSSELNVNALLLGDSALYLCASSLFGQGKETQYFGPGTRLLVL.